These 6 T cell receptor beta chains were all obtained from the same sample, sequenced in a study of blood T cell repertoires in COVID-19. Assay: immunoSEQ multiplex PCR; the TCRdb copy retains only in-frame clones and omits some. The table lists 380,000 or so clones, around 87% of them singletons, with 1.3% in the top ten. The sequencing input was PBMCs or T cells enriched from blood (not recorded which). These receptors all stem from a man aged 30 to 39 who had recovered from COVID-19.

This clone turned up a few times. V gene TRBV9 combines with J gene TRBJ2-5, with D tentatively TRBD1 (6 bases). V gave up 0 bases and J gave up 5 bases, with 14 bases separating them. Germline CDR1 reads SGDLS; CDR2 reads YYNGEE. This CDR3 contains 15 residues. The CDR3 spells CASSVGVQGQETQYF. For the CDR3, the DNA is TGTGCCAGCAGCGTAGGGGTTCAGGGGCAGGAGACCCAGTACTTC.

This chain links TRBV6-5 with TRBJ1-3; D not certain. Germline CDR1 is MNHEY and CDR2 is SVGAGI. The CDR3 is 15 residues long. V was shortened by 5 bases and J by 4 bases, with 15 bases between the two germline ends. The chain's CDR3 is CASSSYRGGGNTIYF. For the CDR3, the DNA is TGTGCCAGCAGTAGCTACCGGGGAGGGGGAAACACCATATATTTT.

This clone has only one observation. The rearrangement uses TRBV3-1 (or the pseudogene TRBV3-2) and TRBJ1-1, with TRBD1 matching 9 bases. Germline V gene sequence: CDR1 LGHDT, CDR2 YNNKEL (reference sequence). V shed 3 bases, J shed 5 bases, and the junction held 7 bases outside the gene matches. The CDR3 covers 15 residues. CDR3 region: CASSQRDRAATEAFF. The CDR3 coding sequence is TGTGCCAGCAGCCAGAGGGACAGGGCTGCGACTGAAGCTTTCTTT.

The V gene is TRBV3-1 (or the pseudogene TRBV3-2), the J gene TRBJ2-3; 8 nucleotides line up with TRBD2. This CDR3 contains 16 residues. Germline CDR1 is LGHDT and CDR2 is YNNKEL (reference sequence). J lost 6 bases, V lost 1 base, and 9 bases had no gene match. CDR3 in amino acids: CASSQGTSSLVDTQYF. CDR3 nucleotide sequence: TGTGCCAGCAGCCAAGGGACTAGCAGTCTGGTGGATACGCAGTATTTT.

In its sample, this clone was seen once. The rearrangement links TRBV30 to TRBJ1-6; TRBD1 matches at 10 bases. The CDR3 has 16 amino acids. Germline CDR1 and CDR2: GTSNPN and SVGIG (reference sequence). With V trimmed by 5 bases and J by 7 bases, 11 bases remained unmatched. CDR3 region: CAWVTGQGFENSPLHF. CDR3 bases: TGTGCCTGGGTGACGGGACAGGGGTTTGAGAATTCACCCCTCCACTTT.

The V call is TRBV11-2, the J call TRBJ1-2; 7 nucleotides match TRBD1. Germline V gene lookup returns CDR1 SGHAT and CDR2 FQNNGV. This CDR3 contains 14 residues. The J segment lost 3 bases and the V segment lost 5 bases, leaving 6 bases of the junction unmatched. The CDR3 sequence is CASSLDRVDYGYTF. Written as DNA, the CDR3 is TGTGCCAGCAGCCTTGACAGGGTGGACTATGGCTACACCTTC. The entire variable domain, with the rest obtained from reference TRBV11-2 and TRBJ1-2, is as follows: EAGVAQSPRYKIIEKRQSVAFWCNPISGHATLYWYQQILGQGPKLLIQFQNNGVVDDSQLPKDRFSAERLKGVDSTLKIQPAKLEDSAVYLCASSLDRVDYGYTFGSGTRLTVV.